The 7 T cell receptor beta chains listed next were all sequenced from one sample in a study of regulatory T cells in long-lasting Graves disease. Indicated time point: newly diagnosed GD, antithyroid drugs for less than 3 months. The TCR library was prepared using RNA isolated from PBMCs. Construction of the TCR beta libraries employed iRepertoire HTBI primers in conjunction with Arm-PCR of CDR3 regions. TCRdb reprocessed the multiplex PCR reads via MiXCR and lists one record per CDR3 protein. The sample lists 380,000 or so distinct CDR3 sequences; 15% to 20% were seen once. The same sample was also used in a study of T cells in Graves' hyperthyroidism and ophthalmopathy.

This specimen was peripheral blood mononuclear cells (PBMCs), taken at new diagnosis, from a patient treated with antithyroid drugs. These receptor sequences come from a woman aged 18-29 years with Graves disease.

This clonotype was observed a handful of times. This chain links TRBV9 with TRBJ2-7; 11 bases are a match to TRBD1. CDR1 and CDR2 (germline): SGDLS, YYNGEE. The CDR3 has 15 residues. Trimming cost V 2 bases and J 2 bases; bases outside gene matches: 3. In nucleotides, the CDR3 is TGTGCCAGCAGCGTCAGGACAGGGGGCCCCTACGAGCAGTACTTC. Amino acid sequence: CASSVRTGGPYEQYF.

This clonotype was detected many times. The V and J genes are TRBV30 and TRBJ2-2, with TRBD2 identical over 7 bases. CDR1 and CDR2 (germline): GTSNPN, SVGIG (reference sequence). This CDR3 spans 13 amino acids. V dropped 3 bases and J dropped 6; count of bases not matched to a gene: 4. CDR3 region: CAWRPGGAGELFF. CDR3 coding DNA: TGTGCCTGGAGGCCGGGGGGAGCCGGGGAGCTGTTTTTT.

The chain has TRBV2 and TRBJ2-7; either TRBD1 or TRBD2 may fit D (5 bases each). CDR3 length equals 15 residues. V gave up 6 bases and J gave up 2 bases, with 17 bases separating them. The germline CDR1 and CDR2 sequences are SNHLY and FYNNEI. In DNA, the CDR3 is TGTGCCAGCAGGGAGCCCGGGACCACACCCTACGAGCAGTACTTC. Its protein product is CASREPGTTPYEQYF. The full variable domain, with the rest looked up from reference TRBV2 and TRBJ2-7, is EPEVTQTPSHQVTQMGQEVILRCVPISNHLYFYWYRQILGQKVEFLVSFYNNEISEKSEIFDDQFSVERPDGSNFTLKIRSTKLEDSAMYFCASREPGTTPYEQYFGPGTRLTVT.

V gene TRBV4-1 combines with J gene TRBJ2-2; D is perhaps TRBD1 (5 bases). Trimming removed 0 bases from V and 6 bases from J, with 11 bases in between. CDR1 is MGHRA and CDR2 is YSYEKL in the germline V gene. The CDR3 runs 15 residues. The DNA of the CDR3 is TGCGCCAGCAGCCAAGAACAGGCTATCGCCGGGGAGCTGTTTTTT. Protein sequence: CASSQEQAIAGELFF.

CDR3 region: CASSSTGPLRGGYTF. The CDR3 DNA reads as TGTGCCAGCAGCTCCACAGGACCCCTCCGCGGCGGCTACACCTTC. This chain links TRBV11-3 with TRBJ1-2; D possibly corresponds to TRBD1 (5 bases). V was trimmed by 4 bases and J by 8 bases, leaving 20 bases between them. The germline CDR1 and CDR2 sequences are SGHNT and YENEEA. CDR3 size: 15 residues.

This clonotype was seen ten or more times. The V gene is TRBV7-2, the J gene TRBJ2-7; 10 positions agree with TRBD2. The junction had 5 bases not matched to a gene; V was cut back by 4 bases and J by 2 bases. Per germline, CDR1 SGHTA and CDR2 FQGNSA. This CDR3 comprises 15 residues. DNA for the CDR3: TGTGCCAGCAGCTCGGGACTAGCGACAACCTACGAGCAGTACTTC. This encodes CASSSGLATTYEQYF.

Many counts were recorded for this clonotype. The V call is TRBV6-1, the J call TRBJ2-2; tentative D call: TRBD2 (6 bases). This CDR3 has 18 amino acids. Germline V gene lookup returns CDR1 MNHNS and CDR2 SASEGT. V was cut by 6 bases and J by 6 bases, with 26 bases left in between. The CDR3: CASRSLPPGASRPGELFF. Here the CDR3 DNA reads TGTGCCAGCAGATCCCTACCCCCGGGAGCTTCCCGACCCGGGGAGCTGTTTTTT.